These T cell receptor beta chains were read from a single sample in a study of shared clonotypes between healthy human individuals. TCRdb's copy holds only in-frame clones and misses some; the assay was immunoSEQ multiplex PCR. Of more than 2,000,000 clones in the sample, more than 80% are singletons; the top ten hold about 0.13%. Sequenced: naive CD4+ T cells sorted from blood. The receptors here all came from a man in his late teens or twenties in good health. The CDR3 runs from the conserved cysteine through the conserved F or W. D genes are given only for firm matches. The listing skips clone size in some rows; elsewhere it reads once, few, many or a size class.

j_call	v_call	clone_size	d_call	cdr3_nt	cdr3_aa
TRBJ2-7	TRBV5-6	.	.	TGTGCCAGCAGCTTGGCGGGATCCTACGAGCAGTACTTC	CASSLAGSYEQYF
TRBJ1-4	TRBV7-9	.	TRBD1	TGTGCCAGCAGCATGACCCAGGGGGCGGGTGAAAAACTGTTTTTT	CASSMTQGAGEKLFF
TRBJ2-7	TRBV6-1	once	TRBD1	TGTGCCAGCAGTGAATCGGACAGGCAACTCGGGATATACGAGCAGTACTTC	CASSESDRQLGIYEQYF
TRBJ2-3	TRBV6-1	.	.	TGTGCCAGCAGTGACGTAGCGCCTACAGATACGCAGTATTTT	CASSDVAPTDTQYF
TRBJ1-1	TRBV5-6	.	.	TGTGCCAGCAGCTTTATAGGGGGTTCTGTTCCGATGAACACTGAAGCTTTCTTT	CASSFIGGSVPMNTEAFF
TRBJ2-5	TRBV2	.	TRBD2	TGTGCCAGCAGTGAAGCAAGGACGGGGGGAGAGACCCAGTACTTC	CASSEARTGGETQYF
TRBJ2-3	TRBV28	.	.	TGTGCCAGCAGTTTATTTACCCCAGATACGCAGTATTTT	CASSLFTPDTQYF
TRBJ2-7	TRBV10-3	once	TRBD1	TGTGCCATCAGTGCGAGGGGGCCCTCATACGAGCAGTACTTC	CAISARGPSYEQYF
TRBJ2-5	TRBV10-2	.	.	TGCGCCAGCAGTGAGTCGGCTAGCTGGTTGGAGACCCAGTACTTC	CASSESASWLETQYF
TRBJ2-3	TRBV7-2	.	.	TGTGCCAGCAGCCTTAGCACAGATACGCAGTATTTT	CASSLSTDTQYF
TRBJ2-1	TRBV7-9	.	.	TGTGCCAGCAGCTTGGGCAGCTCCTACAATGAGCAGTTCTTC	CASSLGSSYNEQFF
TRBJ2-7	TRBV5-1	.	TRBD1	TGCGCCAGCAGCTTTGAGCCGGGACAGAACTACGAGCAGTACTTC	CASSFEPGQNYEQYF
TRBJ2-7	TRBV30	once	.	TGTGCCTGGAGTGAACTTTCGGGAGTTAATTCGAAGCAGTACTTC	CAWSELSGVNSKQYF